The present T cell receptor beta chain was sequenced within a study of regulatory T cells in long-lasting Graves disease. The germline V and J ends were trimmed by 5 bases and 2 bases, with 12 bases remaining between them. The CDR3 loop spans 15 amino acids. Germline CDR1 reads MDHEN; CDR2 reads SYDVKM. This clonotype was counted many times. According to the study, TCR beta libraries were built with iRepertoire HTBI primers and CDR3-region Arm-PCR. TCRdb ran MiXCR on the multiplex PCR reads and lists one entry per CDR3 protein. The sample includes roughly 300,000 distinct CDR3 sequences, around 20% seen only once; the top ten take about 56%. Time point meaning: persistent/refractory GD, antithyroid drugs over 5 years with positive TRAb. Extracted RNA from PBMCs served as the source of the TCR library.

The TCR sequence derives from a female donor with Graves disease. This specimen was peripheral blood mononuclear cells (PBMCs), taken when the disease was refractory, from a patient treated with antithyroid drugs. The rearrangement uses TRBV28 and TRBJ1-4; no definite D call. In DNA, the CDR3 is TGTGCCAGCAGTACGGCGAGGATGACTAATGAAAAACTGTTTTTT. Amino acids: CASSTARMTNEKLFF.